The 5 T cell receptor beta chains below were found in one sample sequenced in a study of cytomegalovirus exposure and HLA in healthy donors. Repertoires were generated with immunoSEQ multiplex PCR, while TCRdb's copy carries only in-frame clones and drops some. Of about 180,000 clones detected, about 89% appear once; the ten largest clones hold approximately 2.5%. The sample consisted of PBMCs. Source of these receptors: a man between 18 and 29 years old in good health and CMV-seropositive.

The chain uses TRBV25-1 and TRBJ1-4; D perhaps matches TRBD1 (6 bases). The V gene's germline CDR1 is MGHDK and CDR2 SYGVNS. The CDR3 consists of 16 residues. V lost 6 bases and J lost 7, with 21 bases in between. Written as DNA, the CDR3 is TGTGCCAGCAGCGCCTCTTTACAGGGTGAGGGTGAAAAACTGTTTTTT. Translation gives CASSASLQGEGEKLFF.

The chain combines TRBV7-2 with TRBJ2-1; D uncertain. The V gene's germline CDR1 is SGHTA and CDR2 FQGNSA. The CDR3 sequence is 16 residues long. Trimming left V 1 base short and J 0 bases short, with 10 bases between. The CDR3: CASSLGGSSSYNEQFF. The CDR3, as DNA: TGTGCCAGCAGCTTAGGCGGATCGAGCTCCTACAATGAGCAGTTCTTC. Full variable domain (rest looked up from reference TRBV7-2 and TRBJ2-1): GAGVSQSPSNKVTEKGKDVELRCDPISGHTALYWYRQSLGQGLEFLIYFQGNSAPDKSGLPSDRFSAERTGGSVSTLTIQRTQQEDSAVYLCASSLGGSSSYNEQFFGPGTRLTVL.

The chain links TRBV29-1 to TRBJ2-7; 9 bases match TRBD1. The CDR3 length is 12 residues. The V and J ends lost 5 bases and 6 bases, in that order; junction bases with no gene match: 5. CDR1 and CDR2 (germline): SQVTM, ANQGSEA. This CDR3 is CSVPGQGSEQYF. The CDR3 nucleotides are TGCAGCGTTCCGGGACAGGGTTCCGAGCAGTACTTC.

The chain combines TRBV25-1 with TRBJ1-1; tentative D call: TRBD1 (6 bases). Germline CDR1 reads MGHDK; CDR2 reads SYGVNS. This CDR3 contains 14 residues. V was clipped by 3 bases and J by 7 bases, with 15 bases between them. The CDR3 region has the DNA TGTGCCAGCAGTGACCGAGGTTGGACAGATGAAGCTTTCTTT. This gives the protein CASSDRGWTDEAFF.

CDR3 bases: TGCGCCAGCAGCCAAGACTCAGGGTTGGCTAACTATGGCTACACCTTC. Amino acids: CASSQDSGLANYGYTF. This chain connects TRBV4-1 to TRBJ1-2, with D possibly TRBD1 on 5 matching bases. V was clipped by 0 bases and J by 0 bases, with 11 bases between them. The CDR3 covers 16 residues. Germline loops: CDR1 MGHRA, CDR2 YSYEKL.